This TCR beta chain was sequenced in a study of T cell changes during pregnancy in multiple sclerosis. The assay was immunoSEQ multiplex PCR, and TCRdb's table has in-frame clones only and misses some. The sample contains nearly 40,000 clones, about 90% of which appear only once. CDR3 length: 15 residues. V gave up 7 bases and J gave up 0 bases, with 14 bases separating them. From germline, CDR1 is ENHRY and CDR2 SYGVKD. The sample was CD4+ T cells from peripheral blood mononuclear cells, taken before pregnancy. The source is a female donor with multiple sclerosis, enrolled in a pregnancy study. This sequence joins TRBV10-3 and TRBJ2-3; maybe TRBD2 (6 bases). CDR3 nucleotides: TGTGCCATCAACGAGGGGCGGGGAAGCACAGATACGCAGTATTTT. Translation gives CAINEGRGSTDTQYF.